The clone carrying this T cell receptor beta chain was seen a single time. How the authors handled the data: From reference gene primer amplification, estimates of nucleated cell counts were derived. Data came from immunoSEQ multiplex PCR; TCRdb stores just in-frame clones and leaves some out. Clonal size and the V and J genes are those of that table, whereas D and trimming came from the DNA. The table lists 120,000 to 150,000 clones, 88% of them singletons. The data are from a study of blood T cell repertoires in COVID-19. Turning to the study itself: Material from acute and convalescent COVID-19 was sourced from the United States, Italy and Spain. Nucleic acid was either cDNA or gDNA, and it came from T cells, B-cell-depleted T cells, or PBMCs.

The CDR3 has 13 residues. The ends were cut back, 5 bases at V and 4 bases at J, with 9 bases in the middle. Germline CDR1 reads MNHEY; CDR2 reads SVGAGI. The J gene is TRBJ1-5, the V gene TRBV6-5; D gene unclear. This receptor was obtained from a man aged 60-69 years with active or convalescent COVID-19. Sequenced sample: peripheral blood. Here the CDR3 reads CASSRSRNQPQHF. CDR3 DNA: TGTGCCAGCAGTCGCAGTCGAAATCAGCCCCAGCATTTT.